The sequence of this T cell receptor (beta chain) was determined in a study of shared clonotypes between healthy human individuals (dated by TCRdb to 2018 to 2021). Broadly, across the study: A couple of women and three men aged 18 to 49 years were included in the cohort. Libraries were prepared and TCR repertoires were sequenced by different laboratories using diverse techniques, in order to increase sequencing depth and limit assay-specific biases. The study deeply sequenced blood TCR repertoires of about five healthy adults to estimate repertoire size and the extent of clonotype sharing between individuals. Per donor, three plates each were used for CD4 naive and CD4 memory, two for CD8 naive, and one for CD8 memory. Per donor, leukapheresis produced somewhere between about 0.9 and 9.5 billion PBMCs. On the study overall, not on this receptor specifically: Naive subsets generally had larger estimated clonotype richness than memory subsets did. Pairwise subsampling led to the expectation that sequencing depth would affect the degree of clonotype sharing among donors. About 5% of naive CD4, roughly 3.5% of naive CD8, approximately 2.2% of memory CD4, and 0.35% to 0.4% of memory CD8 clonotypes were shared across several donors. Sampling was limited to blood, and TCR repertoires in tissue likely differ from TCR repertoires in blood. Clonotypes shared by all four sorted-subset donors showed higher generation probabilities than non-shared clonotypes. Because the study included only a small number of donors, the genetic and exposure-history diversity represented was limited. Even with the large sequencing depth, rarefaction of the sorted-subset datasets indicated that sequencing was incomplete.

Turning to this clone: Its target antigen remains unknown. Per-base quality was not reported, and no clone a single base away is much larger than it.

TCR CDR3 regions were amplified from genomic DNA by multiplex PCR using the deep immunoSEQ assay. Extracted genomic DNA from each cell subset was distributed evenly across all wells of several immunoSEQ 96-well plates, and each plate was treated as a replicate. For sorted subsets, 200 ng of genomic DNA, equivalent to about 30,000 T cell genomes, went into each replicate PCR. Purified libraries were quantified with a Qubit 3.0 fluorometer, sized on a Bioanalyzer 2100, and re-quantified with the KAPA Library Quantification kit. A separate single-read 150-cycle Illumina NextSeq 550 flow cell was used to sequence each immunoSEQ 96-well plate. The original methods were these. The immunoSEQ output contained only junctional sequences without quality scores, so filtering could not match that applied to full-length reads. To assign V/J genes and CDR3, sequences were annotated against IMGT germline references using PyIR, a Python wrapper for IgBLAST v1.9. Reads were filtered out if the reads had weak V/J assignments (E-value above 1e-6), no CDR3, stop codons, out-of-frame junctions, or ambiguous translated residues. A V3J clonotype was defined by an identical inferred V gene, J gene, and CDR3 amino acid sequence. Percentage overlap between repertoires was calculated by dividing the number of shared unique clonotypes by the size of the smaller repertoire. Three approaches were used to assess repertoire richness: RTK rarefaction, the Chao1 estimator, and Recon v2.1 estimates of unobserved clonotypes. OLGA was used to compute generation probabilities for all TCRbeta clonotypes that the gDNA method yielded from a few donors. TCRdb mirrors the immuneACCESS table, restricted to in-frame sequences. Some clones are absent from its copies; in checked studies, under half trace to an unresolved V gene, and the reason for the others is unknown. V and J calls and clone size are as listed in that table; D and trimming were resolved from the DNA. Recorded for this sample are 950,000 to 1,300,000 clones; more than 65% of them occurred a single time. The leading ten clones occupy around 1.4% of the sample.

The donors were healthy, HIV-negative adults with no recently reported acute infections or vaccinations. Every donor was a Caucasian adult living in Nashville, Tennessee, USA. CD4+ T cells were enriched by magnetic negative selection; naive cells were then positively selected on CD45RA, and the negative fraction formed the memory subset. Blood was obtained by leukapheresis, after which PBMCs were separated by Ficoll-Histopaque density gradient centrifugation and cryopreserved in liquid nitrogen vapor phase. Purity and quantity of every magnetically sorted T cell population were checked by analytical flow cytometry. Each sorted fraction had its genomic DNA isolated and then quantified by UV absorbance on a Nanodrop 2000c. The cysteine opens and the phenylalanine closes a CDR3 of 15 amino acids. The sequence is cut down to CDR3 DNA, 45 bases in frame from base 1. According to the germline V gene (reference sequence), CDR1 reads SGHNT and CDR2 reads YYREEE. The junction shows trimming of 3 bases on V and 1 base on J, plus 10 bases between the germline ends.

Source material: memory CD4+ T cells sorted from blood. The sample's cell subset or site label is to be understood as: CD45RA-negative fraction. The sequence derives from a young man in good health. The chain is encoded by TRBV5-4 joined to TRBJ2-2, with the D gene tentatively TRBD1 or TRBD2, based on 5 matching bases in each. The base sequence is TGTGCCAGCAGCTCCCGGGGCTGGAACACCGGGGAGCTGTTTTTT. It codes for CASSSRGWNTGELFF.